The present T cell receptor beta chain was sequenced within a study of T cell repertoires in cytomegalovirus infection. Turning to the study itself: Indications came from public TCR beta signatures; they pointed to CMV infection and to a matching HLA type.

MiXCR, run by TCRdb on the reads, gives a single entry per CDR3 protein. Found here are about 180,000 distinct CDR3 sequences, roughly 15% of them singletons; the top ten hold under 30%. Trimming cost V 2 bases and J 6 bases; bases outside gene matches: 10. The CDR3 length is 16 residues. In germline, CDR1 is MDHEN, CDR2 SYDVKM. This clonotype has just a few counts. This chain links TRBV28 with TRBJ1-2; 9 bases align to TRBD1. This TCR derives from a human donor in good health (CMV status not recorded). Some clones in this sample may be carry-over from other donors' samples. The material sequenced was CD8+ T cells from PBMCs. The CDR3 DNA reads as TGTGCCAGCAGTTTACTAGAACAGGGGGCGCTGGATGGCTACACCTTC. Its translation: CASSLLEQGALDGYTF.